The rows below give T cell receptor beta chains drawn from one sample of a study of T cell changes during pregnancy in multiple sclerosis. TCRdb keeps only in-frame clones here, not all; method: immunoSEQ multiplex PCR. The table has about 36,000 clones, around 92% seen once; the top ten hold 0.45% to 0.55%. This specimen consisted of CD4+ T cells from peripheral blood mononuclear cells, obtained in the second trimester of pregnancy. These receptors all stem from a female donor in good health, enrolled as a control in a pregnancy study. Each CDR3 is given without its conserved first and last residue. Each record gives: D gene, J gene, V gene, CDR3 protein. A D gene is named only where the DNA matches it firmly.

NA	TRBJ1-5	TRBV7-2	ASSLAAQGGGQPQH
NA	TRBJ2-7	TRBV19	ASSIDEGYEQY
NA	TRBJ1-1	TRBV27	ASSSAGIPLMNTEAF
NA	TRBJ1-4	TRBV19	ASSIAGAGEKLF
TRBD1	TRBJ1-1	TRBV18	ASSLTKQGDTEAF
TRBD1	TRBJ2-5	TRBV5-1	ASSLQGHETQY
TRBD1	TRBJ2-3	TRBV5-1	ASSADRVTDTQY
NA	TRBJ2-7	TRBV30	AWTGAYEQY
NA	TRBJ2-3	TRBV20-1	SASSADTQY
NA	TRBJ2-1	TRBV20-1	SVTRGEQF
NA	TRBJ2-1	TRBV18	ASSPRHGGYNEQF
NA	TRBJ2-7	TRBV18	ASSPLPLEQY
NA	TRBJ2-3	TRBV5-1	ASSGGGHIADTQY
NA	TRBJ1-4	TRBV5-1	ASSLQGFNEKLF
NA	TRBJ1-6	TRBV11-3	ASNLGGLYNSPLH
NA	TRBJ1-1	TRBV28	ASSLMGQTMNTEAF
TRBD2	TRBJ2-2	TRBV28	ASSPSGRMAGELF
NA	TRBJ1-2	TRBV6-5	ASSKAGVGYGYT
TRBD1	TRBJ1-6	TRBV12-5	ASGSGQGYNSPLH
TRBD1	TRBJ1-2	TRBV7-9	ASTEGAFDYGYT
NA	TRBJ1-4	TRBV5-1	ASSPSEGRSEKLF
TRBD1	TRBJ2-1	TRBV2	ASSSILSSGGLFYNEQF
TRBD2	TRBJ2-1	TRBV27	ASNRLAGNEQF
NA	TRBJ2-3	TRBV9	ASSVEERPTDTQY
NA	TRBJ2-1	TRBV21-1	ASSGGLAGVHEQF
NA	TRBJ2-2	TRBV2	ASSQTPLTGELF
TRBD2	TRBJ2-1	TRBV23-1	ASRRKAGGHEQF
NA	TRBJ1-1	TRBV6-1	ASRGTVNTEAF
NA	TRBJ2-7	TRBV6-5	ASSRSGFSYEQY
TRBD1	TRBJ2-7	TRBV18	ASSPPFGQGSLEQY
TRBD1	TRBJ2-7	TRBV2	ASSRTGDPVGEQY
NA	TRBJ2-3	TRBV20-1	SARLADTQY
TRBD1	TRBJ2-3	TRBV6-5	ASSYSGGFGTDTQY
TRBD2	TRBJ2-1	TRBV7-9	ASSPNRGLGIRNEQF
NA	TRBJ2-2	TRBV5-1	ASSLASGELF
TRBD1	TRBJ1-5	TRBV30	AWGQGASRPQH
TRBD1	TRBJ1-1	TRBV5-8	ASSVQGFRAF
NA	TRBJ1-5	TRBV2	ASRNNNINQPQH
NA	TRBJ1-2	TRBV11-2	ASSLEPSSEGYT
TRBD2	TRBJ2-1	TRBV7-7	ASSSTSGSSNEQF
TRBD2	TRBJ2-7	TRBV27	ASRTAGGTGYEQY
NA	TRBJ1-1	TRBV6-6	ASSYRRNTEAF
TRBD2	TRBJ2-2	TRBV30	AWGRRNRGANTGELF
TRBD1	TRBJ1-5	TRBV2	ASRAGTANQPQH
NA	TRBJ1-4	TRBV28	ASNTLAGREEKLF
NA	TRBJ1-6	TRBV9	ASSLETGHLRDSPLH
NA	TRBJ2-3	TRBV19	ASSPPWGQGADTQY
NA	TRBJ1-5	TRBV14	ASSQGAGPQH
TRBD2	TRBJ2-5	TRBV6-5	ASSYRMTSGKETQY